This T cell receptor beta chain was retrieved from a study of blood T cells in healthy people across ages (dated by TCRdb to the mid-2010s). General notes on the study: In model experiments, roughly one uniquely barcoded TCR beta cDNA molecule per two T cells was captured by template switching. The study measured age-related changes in TCR beta repertoire diversity using deep sequencing normalized with unique cDNA molecular identifiers. The donors were split into four age groups: young (average 16 years), middle-aged (roughly 40), aged (approximately 59) and long-lived (approximately 89). To avoid experimental bias, donors of different ages were distributed randomly across sequencing lanes. Using the same blood draw, the study looked at two additional independent replicas of 1 million unique cDNA reads for two donors, one aged 18 to 30 and the other aged 80 or older.

A note on this clonotype: Its antigen specificity is not known. No base quality values were provided; no much bigger clone lies one nucleotide off.

Libraries were made using 5' RACE. TCRdb records Illumina HiSeq 2500 as the sequencer. A second PCR of about 6 to 12 cycles was performed with a sample-barcoded 5' primer and a J-beta primer mix. A template-switch 5' adaptor carrying 12 random nucleotides introduced a unique molecular identifier onto each TCR beta cDNA molecule. At least 2.5 million CDR3-containing paired-end reads were obtained from each sample. The Mint cDNA synthesis kit, primed by a TRBC-specific oligonucleotide, was used to synthesize first-strand cDNA from all RNA. After uracil-DNA glycosylase treatment, a first 18-cycle PCR used universal primers M1SS and BC2_uni_R on all cDNA. The published analysis was carried out like this. For normalization, 1 million high-quality reads were randomly selected from each sample, with every read carrying a distinct molecular identifier. Reads sharing molecular identifiers were discarded rather than binned into consensus sequences. MiTCR, with a Q25 quality threshold and the strictest error-elimination algorithm, was used for CDR3 identification, clonotype clustering and error correction. A nonparametric unseen species model with Euler transformation was used to estimate lower-bound total TCR beta diversity. TCRdb reprocessed the public reads (quality trimming at Q25 with fastp, clone calling with MiXCR) and kept in-frame beta chains. Rows matching on CDR3 protein sequence are summarized as one entry with the most common DNA and genes. TCRdb, rather than the study authors, made the V and J calls. The table for this sample lists under 2,000,000 distinct CDR3 sequences; 40% to 55% of them were counted only once. More than 2% of the sample comes from the top ten.

The donors were some 36 Caucasian individuals from Russia, aged roughly 6 to 100 years, who were systemically healthy. Each donor gave around 9.9 milliliters of peripheral blood, collected into EDTA-treated Vacutainer tubes. Ficoll-Paque density-gradient centrifugation was used to isolate PBMCs, with at least 6 million obtained per sample. Trizol reagent was used to extract total RNA from PBMCs, with at least 6 micrograms per sample. For every donor, an aliquot of PBMCs went through flow cytometry to measure the percentages of naive CD45RAhigh/CD27high T cells. What the research found in general, with its limitations: Estimates of total diversity based on one million sequenced T cells were considered lower bounds and underestimates. Compared with the aged group, the long-lived group had more naive CD4+ T cells, fewer expanded clones and increased TCR diversity, suggesting age selection. Because the CMV infection status of the donors was unknown, age-related changes in expanded clonotypes may potentially have been confounded. A strong correlation was found between observed TCR beta diversity and the percentage of naive T cells measured by flow cytometry. Conclusive comparison of naive and antigen-experienced compartments was prevented by the profiling of bulk unsorted PBMCs. Observed TCR beta diversity per million T cells fell roughly linearly with age, and a significant reduction was already apparent by age around 40.

The CDR3 numbers 17 residues from cysteine through phenylalanine. The entry retains the CDR3 DNA only, 51 bases that are in frame from base 1. Trimming at the junction amounts to 3 bases on V and 0 bases on J, and the germline ends lie 15 bases apart. The germline V gene (reference sequence) specifies MNHNY as CDR1 and SVGAGI as CDR2. The sequenced sample consisted of blood. This sequence was found in a woman aged 40 to 50 in good health. The chain links TRBV6-6 with TRBJ2-1; D gene: possibly TRBD1, on 6 matching bases. The CDR3 reads as follows: CASSYIRGGSSYNEQFF. In nucleotide form, the sequence is TGTGCCAGCAGTTATATCAGGGGTGGGAGCTCCTACAATGAGCAGTTCTTC.